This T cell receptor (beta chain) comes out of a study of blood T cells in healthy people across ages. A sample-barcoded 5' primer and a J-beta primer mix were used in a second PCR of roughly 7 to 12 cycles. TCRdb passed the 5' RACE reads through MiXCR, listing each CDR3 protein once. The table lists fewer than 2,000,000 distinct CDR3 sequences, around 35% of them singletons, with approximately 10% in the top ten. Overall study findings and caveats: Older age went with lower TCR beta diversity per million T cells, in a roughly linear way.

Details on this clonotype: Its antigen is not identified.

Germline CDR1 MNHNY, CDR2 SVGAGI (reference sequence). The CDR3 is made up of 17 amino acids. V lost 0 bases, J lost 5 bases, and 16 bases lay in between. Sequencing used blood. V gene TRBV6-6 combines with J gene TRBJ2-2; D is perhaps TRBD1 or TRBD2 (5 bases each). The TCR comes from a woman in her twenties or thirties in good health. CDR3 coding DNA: TGTGCCAGCAGTTACTCTGCCGGGACGGGCTCAACCGGGGAGCTGTTTTTT. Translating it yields CASSYSAGTGSTGELFF.